This T cell receptor beta chain was sequenced during a study of radiotherapy plus CTLA-4 blockade in lung cancer. For the study at large: Disease control was present in 30% to 35% of patients, and objective responses in approximately 20%.

CDR1 and CDR2 from the germline V gene are SGHNT and YYREEE (reference sequence). V shed 4 bases and J 3 bases; nucleotides not matched to a gene: 10. The CDR3 is 16 amino acids. Repertoires were generated with immunoSEQ multiplex PCR, while TCRdb's copy carries only in-frame clones and drops some. The data contain under 55,000 clones, around 85% of them singletons. General study points: Tumor-derived TCR clones expanded in blood after radiotherapy plus ipilimumab.

Points on this clone: What it binds is not known.

This clonotype was obtained from a human donor with non-small cell lung cancer who had a partial response to radiotherapy plus ipilimumab. This material consisted of peripheral blood, taken from a patient treated with radiotherapy plus ipilimumab. The chain combines TRBV5-4 with TRBJ1-2; 9 nucleotides agree with TRBD1. CDR3 residues: CASSIPTGGADYGYTF. Written as DNA, the CDR3 is TGTGCCAGCAGCATACCTACAGGGGGCGCAGACTATGGCTACACCTTC.